This entry lists 19 T cell receptor beta chains sequenced from one sample in a study of T cell responses to AZD1222 COVID-19 vaccine. Only in-frame clones appear in the TCRdb table, and some are missing; sequencing was by immunoSEQ multiplex PCR. The sample shows 100,000 to 120,000 clones, 89% of them seen only once. Sequences were derived from peripheral blood, sampled on day 0 of MenACWY control vaccination. Every receptor here comes from an adult in good health.

The chain links TRBV15 to TRBJ1-2; weak D call: TRBD1 (5 bases). Germline CDR1 LNHNV, CDR2 YYDKDF (reference sequence). The CDR3 contains 15 residues. V was pared by 2 bases and J by 2 bases, with 12 bases between. The CDR3 bases are TGTGCCACCAGCAGAACGGGACTCAAAAACTATGGCTACACCTTC. Protein: CATSRTGLKNYGYTF.

This rearrangement joins TRBV11-2 to TRBJ2-1, with D possibly being TRBD2 (7 bases). The CDR3 sequence is 15 residues long. Trimming cost V 4 bases and J 8 bases, with 18 bases left between them. In germline, CDR1 is SGHAT, CDR2 FQNNGV. Here the CDR3 reads CASSYGGGGSDEQFF. The CDR3 DNA follows: TGTGCCAGCAGCTATGGGGGCGGGGGATCTGATGAGCAGTTCTTC.

The J gene is TRBJ2-5, the V gene TRBV27, with no clear D. The CDR3 has 13 amino acids. V lost 5 bases to trimming and J lost 5 bases, with 12 bases between them. Germline CDR1 MNHEY, CDR2 SMNVEV (reference sequence). As DNA, the CDR3 is TGTGCCAGCAGTATCACACCTCGGGAGACCCAGTACTTC. Translation: CASSITPRETQYF.

The chain joins TRBV5-1 to TRBJ1-2; D gene uncertain. Germline assignment: CDR1 SGHRS and CDR2 YFSETQ. The CDR3 runs 13 residues. With 5 bases removed from V and 4 bases from J, the gap between germline ends came to 12 bases. The DNA of the CDR3 is TGCGCCAGCAGTCTCGACGGGTCCTATGGCTACACCTTC. This gives the protein CASSLDGSYGYTF.

V gene TRBV4-1 combines with J gene TRBJ1-1; 8 positions agree with TRBD1. Germline CDR1 and CDR2: MGHRA and YSYEKL. This CDR3 has 16 amino acids. V was pared by 4 bases and J by 1 base, with 8 bases of the junction left unmatched. In DNA form, the CDR3 reads TGCGCCAGCAGCCTGGCCACAGGGGGGCGGAACACTGAAGCTTTCTTT. This sequence encodes CASSLATGGRNTEAFF.

The chain joins TRBV9 to TRBJ2-1; D gene uncertain. In germline, CDR1 is SGDLS, CDR2 YYNGEE. V was pared by 0 bases and J by 9 bases, with 13 bases between. The CDR3 is 14 residues long. Here the CDR3 DNA reads TGTGCCAGCAGCGTAGACGTGGCGTCCGGTGAGCAGTTCTTC. The encoded protein is CASSVDVASGEQFF.

Of note for this clone: Other DNA sequences in the same sample also yield this CDR3. The rearrangement joins TRBV5-4 to TRBJ2-2; D may correspond to TRBD1 or TRBD2 (6 bases each). CDR3 size: 14 residues. V was shortened by 2 bases and J by 5 bases, with 10 bases between the two germline ends. Looked up from germline, CDR1 is SGHNT and CDR2 is YYREEE (reference sequence). The CDR3 reads CASSFQGGTGELFF. DNA for the CDR3: TGTGCCAGCAGCTTCCAAGGGGGGACCGGGGAGCTGTTTTTT.

The rearrangement uses TRBV21-1 and TRBJ1-1; TRBD1 is the table's D call, not checked against the DNA. TRBV21-1 is listed as a pseudogene. This CDR3 comprises 14 residues. The CDR3 nucleotides are TGTGCCAGCAGCAGTAAACAGGGAAGGAATGAAGCTTTCTTT. This sequence encodes CASSSKQGRNEAFF.

The genes are TRBV12-3 or TRBV12-4 and TRBJ1-5; D is uncertain. V lost 3 bases to trimming and J lost 6 bases, with 9 bases between them. This CDR3 spans 13 amino acids. CDR3 coding DNA: TGTGCCAGCAGTTTGGAGCTTTCTCAGCCCCAGCATTTT. It encodes CASSLELSQPQHF.

The rearrangement uses TRBV30 and TRBJ2-7; no definite D call. Germline V lookup: CDR1 GTSNPN, CDR2 SVGIG (reference sequence). The germline V and J ends were trimmed by 1 base and 2 bases, with 6 bases remaining between them. The CDR3 spans 12 residues. The CDR3 DNA reads as TGTGCCTGGAGTGCTGGGGCCTACGAGCAGTACTTC. This codes for CAWSAGAYEQYF.

The rearrangement links TRBV18 to TRBJ2-1, with D possibly TRBD1 on 6 matching bases. Trimming stripped 1 base from V and 8 bases from J, with 12 bases between. Germline V gene data show CDR1 as KGHSH and CDR2 as LQKENI. The CDR3 sequence is 14 residues long. CDR3 region: CASSPQARGYEQFF. The CDR3 coding sequence is TGTGCCAGCTCACCACAGGCCAGGGGTTATGAGCAGTTCTTC.

This clone was detected once. The chain couples TRBV5-1 to TRBJ2-1, with TRBD2 matching 9 bases. The germline V gene encodes CDR1 SGHRS and CDR2 YFSETQ. The J segment lost 3 bases and the V segment lost 3 bases, leaving 10 bases of the junction unmatched. The CDR3 is made up of 17 amino acids. The CDR3 DNA is TGCGCCAGCAGCTGGACCTCTAGCGGGACCGGCTACAATGAGCAGTTCTTC. Its protein is CASSWTSSGTGYNEQFF.

This clone was counted a single time. The chain employs TRBV7-8 and TRBJ2-3, with D possibly being TRBD1 (5 bases). Per the germline V gene, CDR1 is SGHVS and CDR2 is FQNEAQ. Trimming pared 1 base from V and 4 bases from J, leaving 12 bases between. The CDR3 runs 15 residues. The CDR3 DNA reads as TGTGCCAGCAGCTTAGAGGGGTCCAGGGCAGATACGCAGTATTTT. Residues: CASSLEGSRADTQYF.

The chain couples TRBV7-3 to TRBJ2-7; unclear D gene. Germline V gene lookup returns CDR1 SGHTA and CDR2 FQGTGA. Deletions cut 0 bases from V and 6 bases from J, with 9 bases between. The CDR3 has 13 amino acids. CDR3: CASSLTARTEQYF. The CDR3 DNA reads TGTGCCAGCAGCTTAACGGCGAGGACCGAGCAGTACTTC.

This clone was counted at least ten times. This sequence joins TRBV6-6 and TRBJ1-1; D is unclear. The CDR3 consists of 13 residues. V was shortened by 5 bases and J by 8 bases, with 15 bases between the two germline ends. Germline assignment: CDR1 MNHNY and CDR2 SVGAGI (reference sequence). CDR3 nucleotides: TGTGCCAGCAGTGCCACGATAGAAACCGAAGCTTTCTTT. Protein product: CASSATIETEAFF.

This chain links TRBV7-9 with TRBJ1-5; D call uncertain. The CDR3 runs to 16 residues. Germline loops: CDR1 SEHNR, CDR2 FQNEAQ (reference sequence). V dropped 2 bases and J dropped 2 bases, with 13 bases sitting between them. CDR3 loop: CASSLSVRQGNQPQHF. The CDR3 bases are TGTGCCAGCAGCTTATCTGTTCGGCAGGGCAATCAGCCCCAGCATTTT.

V usage is TRBV12-5 and J usage is TRBJ2-3; possible D gene TRBD2, 6 bases. Germline V gene sequence: CDR1 LGHNT, CDR2 FRNRAP. The CDR3 loop spans 17 amino acids. Between the trimmed V and J ends, which lost 5 bases and 0 bases, there was a span of 18 bases. CDR3 nucleotide sequence: TGTGCTAGTGGTCGCTACGGGACTCAAAGAAGCACAGATACGCAGTATTTT. It specifies CASGRYGTQRSTDTQYF.

V and J are TRBV19 and TRBJ1-2; no firm D call. Germline-derived CDR1 and CDR2 are LNHDA and SQIVND (reference sequence). The CDR3 extends over 13 amino acids. The V and J ends lost 3 bases and 2 bases respectively, with 7 bases between them. The CDR3 nucleotides read TGTGCCAGTAGTATGGCGCCCAACTATGGCTACACCTTC. This codes for CASSMAPNYGYTF.

V usage is TRBV4-1 and J usage is TRBJ1-5, with D perhaps matching TRBD1 (5 bases). The germline V gene encodes CDR1 MGHRA and CDR2 YSYEKL. Between the trimmed V and J ends, which lost 0 bases and 6 bases, there was a span of 12 bases. This CDR3 region has 15 residues. The CDR3 is CASSQEAQGSQPQHF. The CDR3 DNA is TGCGCCAGCAGCCAAGAAGCGCAGGGCAGTCAGCCCCAGCATTTT.